Following are 12 T cell receptor beta chains from one sample sequenced in a study of sequential checkpoint blockade in melanoma. TCRdb keeps only in-frame clones here, not all; method: immunoSEQ multiplex PCR. The table shows just over 9,000 clones, with approximately 76% occurring only once. Treatment denoted: randomized to nivolumab then ipilimumab (arm A) or the reverse (arm B). This specimen consisted of CD8+ T cells sorted from blood (inferred from file names), obtained from a patient given nivolumab and ipilimumab in sequence. These receptors were obtained from a human donor with melanoma.

Only one count was recorded for this clone. The V and J genes are TRBV10-1 and TRBJ2-5; D call uncertain. V was pared by 3 bases and J by 5 bases, with 7 bases between. This CDR3 has 12 amino acids. Germline V CDR1 and CDR2: WNHNN, SYGVQD (reference sequence). The CDR3 protein is CASSDSMETQYF. The CDR3, as DNA: TGCGCCAGCAGTGATAGCATGGAGACCCAGTACTTC.

In its sample, this clone was seen a few times. This chain uses TRBV10-3 with TRBJ1-6; the match to TRBD1 covers 10 bases. Germline CDR1 is ENHRY and CDR2 is SYGVKD. V dropped 6 bases and J dropped 10; count of bases not matched to a gene: 6. The CDR3 spans 14 residues. This CDR3 reads CAISPTGGESPLHF. The CDR3 DNA is TGTGCCATCAGCCCGACAGGGGGCGAATCACCCCTCCACTTT.

The V and J genes are TRBV7-6 and TRBJ2-2; tentatively, D is TRBD1 (7 bases). The germline CDR1 and CDR2 sequences are SGHVS and FNYEAQ. This CDR3 has 16 amino acids. Trimming shortened V by 3 bases and J by 2 bases, and 13 bases separated the two germline ends. In nucleotides, the CDR3 is TGTGCCAGCAGCTTGGGCGGGACAGCCAACACCGGGGAGCTGTTTTTT. Its protein is CASSLGGTANTGELFF.

The chain is built from TRBV6-5 and TRBJ2-5, with 7 positions matching TRBD1. The CDR3 spans 12 residues. The germline gives CDR1 MNHEY, CDR2 SVGAGI. The junction had 0 bases not matched to a gene; V was cut back by 6 bases and J by 2 bases. The DNA for the CDR3 is TGTGCCAGCAGGGGACAGCAAGAGACCCAGTACTTC. Amino acids: CASRGQQETQYF.

V and J are TRBV19 and TRBJ1-5, with 7 bases aligning to TRBD1. The CDR3 is 14 amino acids. Trimming removed 8 bases from V and 4 bases from J; junction bases left unmatched: 8. CDR1 is LNHDA, CDR2 SQIVND, per germline (reference sequence). The CDR3 region has the DNA TGTGCCAGTCAAGACAGGGTGTGGAATCAGCCCCAGCATTTT. This encodes CASQDRVWNQPQHF.

This clone was recorded only once. This chain joins TRBV5-1 and TRBJ2-4, with D perhaps TRBD2 (6 bases). The length of the CDR3 is 15 residues. V lost 4 bases to trimming and J lost 7 bases, with 18 bases between them. Germline-derived CDR1 and CDR2 are SGHRS and YFSETQ. CDR3 sequence (DNA): TGCGCCAGCAGCGGAGGGACGGCTTCGGGGAACATTCAGTACTTC. It codes for CASSGGTASGNIQYF.

The chain employs TRBV7-9 and TRBJ2-7; D gene ambiguous. V gave up 5 bases and J gave up 0 bases, with 8 bases separating them. CDR3 length: 13 amino acids. The germline gives CDR1 SEHNR, CDR2 FQNEAQ (reference sequence). CDR3 residues: CASSNSGSYEQYF. CDR3 nucleotide sequence: TGTGCCAGCAGCAACTCCGGCTCCTACGAGCAGTACTTC. Full variable domain (rest looked up from reference TRBV7-9 and TRBJ2-7): DTGVSQNPRHKITKRGQNVTFRCDPISEHNRLYWYRQTLGQGPEFLTYFQNEAQLEKSRLLSDRFSAERPKGSFSTLEIQRTEQGDSAMYLCASSNSGSYEQYFGPGTRLTVT.

This clone showed up just once. The V call is TRBV4-3, the J call TRBJ2-5; 10 bases match TRBD1. The CDR3 contains 17 residues. Germline V gene data show CDR1 as LGHNA and CDR2 as YSLEER. J gave up 5 bases and V 0 bases, and 9 bases lay outside the gene matches. CDR3 in amino acids: CASSQDYDRGQGETQYF. CDR3 DNA: TGCGCCAGCAGCCAAGATTACGACAGGGGGCAAGGTGAGACCCAGTACTTC.

V and J are TRBV6-1 and TRBJ2-3; 9 bases fit TRBD2. The CDR3 length is 16 residues. V trimming: 3 bases; J trimming: 0 bases; junction bases outside the gene matches: 4. Germline V CDR1 and CDR2: MNHNS, SASEGT. The CDR3 protein is CASSDRLADSTDTQYF. The CDR3 DNA reads as TGTGCCAGCAGTGATAGACTAGCGGATAGCACAGATACGCAGTATTTT.

This clone was detected only a few times. This chain connects TRBV7-9 to TRBJ1-2, with TRBD1 identical over 7 bases. Germline-derived CDR1 and CDR2 are SEHNR and FQNEAQ (reference sequence). V was clipped by 4 bases and J by 6 bases; unmatched bases: 14. The CDR3 runs 16 residues. CDR3 amino acids: CASSSGDSPYRHGYTF. Written as DNA, the CDR3 is TGTGCCAGCAGCTCCGGGGACAGCCCTTACCGTCATGGCTACACCTTC.

The chain uses TRBV5-8 and TRBJ2-3, with 12 bases identical to TRBD2. This CDR3 comprises 15 residues. Looked up from germline, CDR1 is SGHTS and CDR2 is YDEGEE. V lost 4 bases to trimming and J lost 2 bases; unmatched junction nucleotides: 2. The CDR3 sequence is CASSRTSGTTDTQYF. For the CDR3, the DNA is TGTGCCAGCAGCCGGACTAGCGGGACCACAGATACGCAGTATTTT.

The chain employs TRBV10-3 and TRBJ2-1; D is possibly TRBD2 (5 bases). This CDR3 spans 13 amino acids. The V gene lost 3 bases and the J gene lost 7 bases, with 10 bases spanning the gap. CDR1 is ENHRY and CDR2 is SYGVKD in the germline V gene. CDR3 in amino acids: CAISDVAWNEQFF. Written as DNA, the CDR3 is TGTGCCATCAGTGATGTAGCGTGGAATGAGCAGTTCTTC.